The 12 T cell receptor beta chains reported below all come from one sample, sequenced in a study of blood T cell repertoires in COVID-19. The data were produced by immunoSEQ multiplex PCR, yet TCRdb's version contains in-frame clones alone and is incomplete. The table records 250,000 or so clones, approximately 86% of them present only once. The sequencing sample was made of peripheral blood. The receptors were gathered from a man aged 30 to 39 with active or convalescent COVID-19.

This CDR3 is CASSLFAPGQGAISADTQYF. DNA of the CDR3: TGTGCCAGCAGCCTTTTTGCACCGGGACAGGGGGCTATAAGCGCAGATACGCAGTATTTT. This chain uses TRBV4-2 with TRBJ2-3; 12 bases agree with TRBD1. The CDR3 runs 20 residues. The V segment lost 4 bases and the J segment 4 bases; nucleotides outside the gene matches: 18. Germline values: CDR1 LGHNA, CDR2 YNFKEQ.

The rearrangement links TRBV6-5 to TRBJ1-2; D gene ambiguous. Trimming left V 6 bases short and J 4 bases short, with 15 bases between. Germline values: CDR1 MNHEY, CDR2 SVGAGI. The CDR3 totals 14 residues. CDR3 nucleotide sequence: TGTGCCAGCAGGCGACACAATAATATCTATGGCTACACCTTC. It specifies CASRRHNNIYGYTF.

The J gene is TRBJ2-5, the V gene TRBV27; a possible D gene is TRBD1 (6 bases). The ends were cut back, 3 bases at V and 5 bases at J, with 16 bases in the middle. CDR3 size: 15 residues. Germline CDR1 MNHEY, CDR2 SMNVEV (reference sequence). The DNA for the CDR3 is TGTGCCAGCAGTTTGGGTGGGGTAGACAGGGAGACCCAGTACTTC. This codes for CASSLGGVDRETQYF.

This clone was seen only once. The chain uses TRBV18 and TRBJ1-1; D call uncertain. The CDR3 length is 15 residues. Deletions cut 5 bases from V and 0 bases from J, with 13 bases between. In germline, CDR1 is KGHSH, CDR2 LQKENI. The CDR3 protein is CASSESQTMNTEAFF. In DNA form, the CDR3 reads TGTGCCAGCTCAGAATCGCAGACAATGAACACTGAAGCTTTCTTT.

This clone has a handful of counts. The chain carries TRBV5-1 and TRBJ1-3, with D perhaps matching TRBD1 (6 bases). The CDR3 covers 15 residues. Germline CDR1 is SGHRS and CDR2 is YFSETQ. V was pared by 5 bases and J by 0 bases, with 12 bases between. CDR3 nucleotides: TGCGCCAGCAGTGTTGGGGGCTCCTCTGGAAACACCATATATTTT. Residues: CASSVGGSSGNTIYF.

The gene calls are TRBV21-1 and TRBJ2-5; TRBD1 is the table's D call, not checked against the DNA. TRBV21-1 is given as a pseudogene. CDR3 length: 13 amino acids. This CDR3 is CASRGQGKETQYF. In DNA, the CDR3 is TGTGCCAGCAGGGGACAGGGGAAAGAGACCCAGTACTTC.

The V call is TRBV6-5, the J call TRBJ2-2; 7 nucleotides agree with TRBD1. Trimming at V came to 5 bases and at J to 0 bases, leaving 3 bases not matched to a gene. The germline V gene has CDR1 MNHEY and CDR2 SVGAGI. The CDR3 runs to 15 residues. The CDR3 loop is CASSLDRANTGELFF. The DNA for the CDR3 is TGTGCCAGCAGTCTTGACAGGGCGAACACCGGGGAGCTGTTTTTT.

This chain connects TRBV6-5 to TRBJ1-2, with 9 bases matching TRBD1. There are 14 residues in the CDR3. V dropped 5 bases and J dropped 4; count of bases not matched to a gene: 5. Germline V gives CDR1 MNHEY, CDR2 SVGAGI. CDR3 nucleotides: TGTGCCAGCAGTCGGGACAGGGTTGGCTATGGCTACACCTTC. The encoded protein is CASSRDRVGYGYTF.

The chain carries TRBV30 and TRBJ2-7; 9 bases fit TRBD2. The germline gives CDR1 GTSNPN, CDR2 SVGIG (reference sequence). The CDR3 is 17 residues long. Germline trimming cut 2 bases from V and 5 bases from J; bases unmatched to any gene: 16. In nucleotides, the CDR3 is TGTGCCTGGAGTCCTCTAAGTGCGGGGGGGCTGATCCACGAGCAGTACTTC. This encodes CAWSPLSAGGLIHEQYF. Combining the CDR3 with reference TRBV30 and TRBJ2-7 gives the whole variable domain SQTIHQWPATLVQPVGSPLSLECTVEGTSNPNLYWYRQAAGRGLQLLFYSVGIGQISSEVPQNLSASRPQDRQFILSSKKLLLSDSGFYLCAWSPLSAGGLIHEQYFGPGTRLTVT.

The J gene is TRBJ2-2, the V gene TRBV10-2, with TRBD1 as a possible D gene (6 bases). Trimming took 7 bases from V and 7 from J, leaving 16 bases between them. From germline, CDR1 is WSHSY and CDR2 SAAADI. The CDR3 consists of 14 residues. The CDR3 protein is CASKDFQDSGELFF. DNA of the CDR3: TGCGCCAGCAAGGACTTTCAGGACAGCGGGGAGCTGTTTTTT.

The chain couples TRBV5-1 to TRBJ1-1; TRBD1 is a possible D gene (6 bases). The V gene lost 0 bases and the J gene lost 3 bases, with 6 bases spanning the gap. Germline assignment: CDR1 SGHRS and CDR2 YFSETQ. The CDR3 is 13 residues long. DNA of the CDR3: TGCGCCAGCAGCTTGGGACAGGACACTGAAGCTTTCTTT. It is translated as CASSLGQDTEAFF.

CDR3 in amino acids: CSVEGTGYNEQFF. CDR3 nucleotide sequence: TGCAGCGTTGAAGGGACAGGGTACAATGAGCAGTTCTTC. The chain uses TRBV29-1 and TRBJ2-1; 8 positions match TRBD1. The V gene's germline CDR1 is SQVTM and CDR2 ANQGSEA. Germline trimming cut 1 base from V and 4 bases from J; bases unmatched to any gene: 0. The CDR3 has 13 residues.